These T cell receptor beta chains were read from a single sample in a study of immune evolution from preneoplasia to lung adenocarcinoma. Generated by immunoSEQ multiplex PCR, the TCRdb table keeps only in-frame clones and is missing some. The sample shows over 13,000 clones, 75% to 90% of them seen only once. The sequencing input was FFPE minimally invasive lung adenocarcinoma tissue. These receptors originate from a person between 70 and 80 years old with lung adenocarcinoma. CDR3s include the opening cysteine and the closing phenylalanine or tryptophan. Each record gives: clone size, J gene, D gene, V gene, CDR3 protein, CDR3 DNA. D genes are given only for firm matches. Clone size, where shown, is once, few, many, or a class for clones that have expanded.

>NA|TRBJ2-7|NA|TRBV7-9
CASSSSGTPENEQYF
TGTGCCAGCAGCTCCTCCGGGACTCCCGAGAACGAGCAGTACTTC
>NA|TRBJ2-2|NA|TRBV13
CASSHRVGELFF
TGTGCCAGCAGCCATCGCGTCGGGGAGCTGTTTTTT
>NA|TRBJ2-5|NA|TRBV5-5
CASSLFRETQYF
TGTGCCAGCAGCTTATTTCGTGAGACCCAGTACTTC
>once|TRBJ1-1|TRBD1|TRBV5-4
CASSWDRGNTEAFF
TGTGCCAGCAGCTGGGACAGGGGTAACACTGAAGCTTTCTTT
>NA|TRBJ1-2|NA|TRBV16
CASSQSGIYGYTF
TGTGCCAGCAGCCAATCTGGCATATATGGCTACACCTTC
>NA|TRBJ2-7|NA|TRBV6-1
CASSEDRLQYF
TGTGCCAGCAGTGAGGACAGACTGCAGTACTTC
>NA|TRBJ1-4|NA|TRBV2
CASSEPQSGVREKLFF
TGTGCCAGCAGTGAACCCCAGTCAGGGGTACGAGAAAAACTGTTTTTT
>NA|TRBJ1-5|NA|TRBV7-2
CASSSRQGNQPQHF
TGTGCCAGCAGCTCTCGACAGGGCAATCAGCCCCAGCATTTT
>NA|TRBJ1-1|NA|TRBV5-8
CASSLPDRMNTEAFF
TGTGCCAGCAGCCTCCCGGACAGAATGAACACTGAAGCTTTCTTT
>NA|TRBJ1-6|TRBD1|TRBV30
CAWSVTGGNSPLHF
TGTGCCTGGAGTGTAACAGGGGGGAATTCACCCCTCCACTTT
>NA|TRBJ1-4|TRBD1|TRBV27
CASRRDRGEKLFF
TGTGCCAGCCGCCGGGACAGGGGTGAAAAACTGTTTTTT
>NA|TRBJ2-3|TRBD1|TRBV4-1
CASSVTDRGTDTQYF
TGCGCCAGCAGCGTAACGGACAGGGGCACAGATACGCAGTATTTT
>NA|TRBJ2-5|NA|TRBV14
CASSQVAVLGGAGRETQYF
TGTGCCAGCAGCCAAGTGGCGGTGCTGGGGGGGGCCGGAAGGGAGACCCAGTACTTC
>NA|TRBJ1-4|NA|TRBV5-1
CASSLQGLTEKLFF
TGCGCCAGCAGCTTACAGGGTTTAACTGAAAAACTGTTTTTT
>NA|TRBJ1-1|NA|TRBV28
CASKVGGNTEAFF
TGTGCCAGCAAAGTCGGGGGCAACACTGAAGCTTTCTTT
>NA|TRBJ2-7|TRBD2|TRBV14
CASSKGLAWNEQYF
TGTGCCAGCAGCAAGGGACTAGCGTGGAACGAGCAGTACTTC
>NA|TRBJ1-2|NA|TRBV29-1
CSVIIDVFYGYTF
TGCAGCGTTATCATAGACGTCTTCTATGGCTACACCTTC
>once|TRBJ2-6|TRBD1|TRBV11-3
CASSPGQGDSGANVLTF
TGTGCCAGCAGCCCGGGACAGGGAGACTCTGGGGCCAACGTCCTGACTTTC
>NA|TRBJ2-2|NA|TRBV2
CASRFPTGELFF
TGTGCCAGCAGATTCCCGACCGGGGAGCTGTTTTTT
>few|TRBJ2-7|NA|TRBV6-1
CASSESGRYEQYF
TGTGCCAGCAGTGAATCTGGCAGATACGAGCAGTACTTC
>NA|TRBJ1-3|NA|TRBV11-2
CASSSRWAGNTIYF
TGTGCCAGCAGCTCTAGATGGGCTGGAAACACCATATATTTT
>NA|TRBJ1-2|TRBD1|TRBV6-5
CASKGQGADYGYTF
TGTGCCAGCAAGGGACAGGGGGCGGACTATGGCTACACCTTC
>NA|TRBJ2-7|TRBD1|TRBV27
CASKQGNDEQYF
TGTGCCAGCAAACAGGGGAACGACGAGCAGTACTTC
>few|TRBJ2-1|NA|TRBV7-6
CASSLEQSSYNEQFF
TGTGCCAGCAGCTTGGAACAGAGCTCCTACAATGAGCAGTTCTTC
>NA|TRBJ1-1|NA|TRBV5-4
CASSPKTGENTEAFF
TGTGCCAGCAGCCCGAAGACAGGCGAGAACACTGAAGCTTTCTTT
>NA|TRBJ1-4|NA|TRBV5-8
CASSLGGTTNEKLFF
TGTGCCAGCAGCTTGGGTGGCACAACTAATGAAAAACTGTTTTTT
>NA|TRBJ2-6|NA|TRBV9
CASSPVRDILSGANVLTF
TGTGCCAGCAGTCCGGTCCGGGACATACTCTCTGGGGCCAACGTCCTGACTTTC